Listed here is a single TCR beta chain. This clonotype has ten or more counts. Its antigen is still unknown. No base-level quality is on record; no much larger clone is a single base apart. This specimen belongs to a study of regulatory T cells in long-lasting Graves disease (TCRdb year 2021). Turning to the overall study: Newly diagnosed Graves' disease patients had taken antithyroid drugs for less than 3 months. Patients with persistent Graves' disease were compared with patients with newly diagnosed Graves' disease using TCR sequencing and RNA sequencing of peripheral blood. The study was registered as a clinical trial and conducted in China. A total of some 33 samples were covered by TCR sequencing, comprising about 13 persistent and approximately 20 newly diagnosed Graves' disease patients. Overall study results and their limits: Patients with persistent disease shared more public clonotypes (roughly 2,900) than newly diagnosed patients did (approximately 1,000). Lower TCR Shannon entropy and fewer highly expanded clones were observed in persistent Graves' disease patients than in newly diagnosed patients, which suggested clonal expansion. Because the primary lesion, thyroid tissue, could not be accessed, the study looked at peripheral blood alone. As a limitation, the authors acknowledged that the small sample size may reduce accuracy. Sequencing and analysis were restricted to the TCR beta chain. Persistent disease showed preferential use of TRBV28, TRBJ1-2 and TRBJ2-5, whereas newly diagnosed disease favored TRBV20-1 and TRBJ2-1.

The CDR3 spans 14 residues, from the cysteine through the phenylalanine. The CDR3 DNA has 42 bases and is translated from base 1. After removal of 7 bases from V and 3 bases from J, the junction retains 6 bases not matched to a gene. Based on the germline V gene (reference sequence), the CDR1 and CDR2 sequences are LNHDA and SQIVND. Read against the paper, the sample's time point label means: newly diagnosed GD, antithyroid drugs for less than 3 months. For both TCR sequencing and RNA sequencing, RNA was extracted from PBMCs in TRIzol. Graves' disease was diagnosed according to American Thyroid Association guidelines. The patients came from an endocrinology department in Xi'an, China. From each patient, 8 to 10 milliliters of peripheral blood was collected into an EDTA anticoagulant tube. Ficoll Paque Plus density gradient separation was used to isolate PBMCs, and no further T cell sorting was done. RNA quality was checked with an Agilent 2100 Bioanalyzer and agarose gel, and concentration with a NanoDrop 2000.

The receptor library was made with multiplex PCR. TCRdb shows the sequencer as Illumina HiSeq 4000. iRepertoire HTBI primers and Arm-PCR amplification of CDR3 regions were used to construct TCR beta libraries. PCR products were gel purified before sequencing. The authors' pipeline ran thus. A total of around 66 TRBV and under 15 TRBJ segments were identified across samples and were used for gene usage analysis of CDR3 amino acid clonotypes. COPE and FqMerger were used to merge the filtered high-quality paired reads into contigs. BLAST was used to align contigs to IMGT TRBV, TRBD and TRBJ reference genes, with CDR3 defined following IMGT. Any clonotype with a frequency above 0.1% was counted as a highly expanded clone. Shannon entropy served as the measure of repertoire diversity, while the Gini coefficient captured V-J evenness. Clonotypes shared by more than one individual were considered public. TCRdb reprocessed the public reads (quality trimming at Q25 with fastp, clone calling with MiXCR) and kept in-frame beta chains. Records with the same CDR3 protein are collapsed into one entry carrying the most frequent genes and DNA. The V and J calls and clone size come from TCRdb's table, not from the authors' own analysis. This sample has around 230,000 distinct CDR3 sequences in its table, and about 16% of those were observed once. Together, the top ten hold approximately 20% of the sample.

The rearrangement joined TRBV19 to TRBJ2-3, with 8 central nucleotides matching TRBD1. This TCR was sampled from a female donor with Graves disease. The sequenced sample was peripheral blood mononuclear cells (PBMCs), obtained at new diagnosis, from a patient treated with antithyroid drugs. CDR3 loop: CASTRGQKTDTQYF. The bases read TGTGCCAGTACCAGGGGGCAAAAGACAGATACGCAGTATTTT.